The rows below give T cell receptor beta chains drawn from one sample of a study of early T cells in non-severe SARS-CoV-2 infection. MiXCR, run by TCRdb on the 5' RACE reads, gives a single entry per CDR3 protein. The sample comprises 40,000 to 65,000 distinct CDR3 sequences, about 8.2% of which are singletons, and roughly 9.9% rests with the top ten. The sequenced sample was whole blood. The receptors were sampled from an adult who was a healthcare worker with PCR-confirmed SARS-CoV-2 infection or an uninfected control (not recorded which). The conserved cysteine and the conserved F or W are not part of the CDR3 here.

v_call	j_call	cdr3_aa
TRBV15	TRBJ1-1	ATSRDGTDTEAF
TRBV7-2	TRBJ2-3	ASSSQGYSTDTQY
TRBV6-1	TRBJ1-3	ASSAYHSGNTIY
TRBV7-3	TRBJ1-1	ASSYSRDRLTEAF
TRBV14	TRBJ2-5	ASSQGLVRETQY
TRBV7-6	TRBJ1-4	ASSLAGGGEKLF
TRBV27	TRBJ1-4	ASSLLGQGNEKLF
TRBV6-5	TRBJ2-7	ASSYSGGQGAYEQY
TRBV5-6	TRBJ2-7	ASSEGLAGVSYEQY
TRBV7-2	TRBJ2-3	ASSVTSGTDTQY
TRBV27	TRBJ1-1	ASSLLVDTEAF
TRBV6-5	TRBJ2-7	ASSYSGTGGYEQY
TRBV28	TRBJ2-3	ASSLFGASSRDTQY
TRBV12-5	TRBJ2-3	ASGFGETSTDTQY
TRBV5-1	TRBJ1-4	ASSYGQRNEKLF
TRBV30	TRBJ1-5	AWTAAGGIGNQPQH
TRBV5-5	TRBJ1-4	ASSLLQINEKLF
TRBV30	TRBJ1-1	AWSAGTGSWGTEAF
TRBV6-5	TRBJ1-2	ASSYKARGDYGYT
TRBV6-2/TRBV6-3	TRBJ2-1	ASSHLAGAYNEQF
TRBV5-1	TRBJ1-2	ASSGGQGATAGYT
TRBV28	TRBJ1-2	ASSRGPQGARGYT
TRBV27	TRBJ1-2	ASSLSPLGDRGYGYT
TRBV7-3	TRBJ2-7	ASSLGGMSSYEQY
TRBV3-1	TRBJ2-5	ASSQMDLAGRQY
TRBV20-1	TRBJ1-5	SARTAGGGQAQH
TRBV7-9	TRBJ1-1	ASSLVTGQDTEAF
TRBV28	TRBJ2-1	ASSSLEVRSNNEQF
TRBV6-6	TRBJ1-5	ASTNRHRGNQPQH
TRBV10-3	TRBJ2-7	AISETGTSGYEQY
TRBV6-1	TRBJ1-1	AARRDTEAF
TRBV7-9	TRBJ2-4	ASSPFTSGNLGSKNIQY